What follows are 18 T cell receptor beta chains derived from one specimen sequenced in a study of shared clonotypes between healthy human individuals. Measured with immunoSEQ multiplex PCR; TCRdb has only the in-frame clones, and not every one. The sample has approximately 1,000,000 clones; roughly 80% are singletons. The source material was memory CD4+ T cells from PBMCs. As to subset: CD45RA-negative fraction. These TCRs come from a man in his late teens or twenties in good health. Some clones in this sample may be carry-over from other donors' samples.

The chain links TRBV7-3 to TRBJ2-2; a weak D match, TRBD1 (6 bases). The ends were cut back, 5 bases at V and 1 base at J, with 11 bases in the middle. The CDR3 is 15 residues long. In germline, CDR1 is SGHTA, CDR2 FQGTGA. CDR3 DNA sequence: TGTGCCAGCAGCCCCCGACAGGTGAACACCGGGGAGCTGTTTTTT. It codes for CASSPRQVNTGELFF.

V is TRBV7-8 and J is TRBJ2-1, with no clear D. This CDR3 region has 13 residues. CDR1 and CDR2 (germline): SGHVS, FQNEAQ. The V gene lost 1 base and the J gene lost 4 bases, with 5 bases spanning the gap. CDR3 DNA: TGTGCCAGCAGCTTAGACAGTTACAATGAGCAGTTCTTC. Amino acids: CASSLDSYNEQFF.

V is TRBV18 and J is TRBJ1-1; 9 bases line up with TRBD1. CDR1 and CDR2 (germline): KGHSH, LQKENI. The V segment lost 5 bases and the J segment 5 bases; nucleotides outside the gene matches: 12. This CDR3 has 16 amino acids. The CDR3 sequence: CASSTRTGVYGTEAFF. The CDR3 DNA sequence: TGTGCCAGCTCAACACGGACAGGGGTTTATGGTACTGAAGCTTTCTTT.

The gene calls are TRBV7-8 and TRBJ2-7; the D gene is possibly TRBD2 (6 bases). V lost 1 base and J lost 2, with 15 bases in between. This CDR3 is built from 16 residues. CDR1 SGHVS and CDR2 FQNEAQ come from the germline V gene. In DNA, the CDR3 is TGTGCCAGCAGCTTAGATTACATAGCGGCGACCTACGAGCAGTACTTC. It yields the protein CASSLDYIAATYEQYF.

The J gene is TRBJ1-3, the V gene TRBV6-1; maybe TRBD1 (6 bases). The CDR3 length is 15 residues. V lost 4 bases and J lost 0, with 10 bases in between. Germline V gene lookup returns CDR1 MNHNS and CDR2 SASEGT. CDR3 residues: CASSGYRDSGNTIYF. Here the CDR3 DNA reads TGTGCCAGCAGTGGGTACAGGGACTCTGGAAACACCATATATTTT.

V is TRBV6-1 and J is TRBJ1-5; D unclear. The CDR3 spans 15 residues. The V end was cut by 4 bases, the J end by 5 bases, with 15 bases between. CDR1 and CDR2 (germline): MNHNS, SASEGT. The CDR3 region has the DNA TGTGCCAGCAGTGGGCAAACCCGGGGAGATCAGCCCCAGCATTTT. Translation gives CASSGQTRGDQPQHF.

This chain's CDR3 is CASSELGPGVQETQYF. The CDR3 coding sequence is TGTGCCAGCAGTGAATTAGGGCCTGGGGTCCAAGAGACCCAGTACTTC. V and J are TRBV25-1 and TRBJ2-5; D is ambiguous. The CDR3 extends over 16 amino acids. Trimming removed 1 base from V and 1 base from J, with 13 bases in between. Germline V CDR1 and CDR2: MGHDK, SYGVNS.

The genes are TRBV5-6 and TRBJ1-1; D gene ambiguous. Germline V CDR1 and CDR2: SGHDT, YYEEEE. Trimming removed 1 base at V and 1 base at J, with 11 bases between. CDR3 length: 15 amino acids. The DNA for the CDR3 is TGTGCCAGCAGCTTGCTGGCGCGGGGGAACACTGAAGCTTTCTTT. It codes for CASSLLARGNTEAFF.

V gene TRBV28 combines with J gene TRBJ1-2, with TRBD1 identical over 7 bases. Trimming took 5 bases from V and 2 from J; bases not matched to a gene: 8. Germline V CDR1 and CDR2: MDHEN, SYDVKM. The CDR3 contains 15 residues. CDR3 loop: CASSRPRQGNYGYTF. CDR3 nucleotides: TGTGCCAGCAGTCGCCCCCGACAGGGCAACTATGGCTACACCTTC.

The gene calls are TRBV11-3 and TRBJ1-4; D remains ambiguous. Germline values: CDR1 SGHNT, CDR2 YENEEA. CDR3 length: 15 amino acids. The ends were cut back, 1 base at V and 5 bases at J, with 11 bases in the middle. The CDR3 loop reads CASSLGHVGNEKLFF. Written as DNA, the CDR3 is TGTGCCAGCAGCTTAGGACATGTAGGGAATGAAAAACTGTTTTTT.

This chain uses TRBV6-5 with TRBJ2-5; the match to TRBD1 covers 11 bases. This CDR3 is 14 amino acids long. Trimming cost V 5 bases and J 7 bases; bases outside gene matches: 6. The germline V gene has CDR1 MNHEY and CDR2 SVGAGI. CDR3 region: CASSPRTGGRTQYF. The CDR3 DNA sequence: TGTGCCAGCAGTCCCCGGACAGGGGGCAGGACCCAGTACTTC.

V usage is TRBV2 and J usage is TRBJ2-5, with D hard to call. The length of the CDR3 is 14 residues. The germline V gene has CDR1 SNHLY and CDR2 FYNNEI. V shed 2 bases and J shed 5 bases, with 12 bases lying between them. As DNA, the CDR3 is TGTGCCAGCAGTGAAAGCACGGTAGGCGAGACCCAGTACTTC. It yields the protein CASSESTVGETQYF.

About this clone: This sample includes further DNA sequences coding for the same CDR3. The chain couples TRBV18 to TRBJ2-3; D is possibly TRBD2 (6 bases). Germline CDR1 is KGHSH and CDR2 is LQKENI. The CDR3 has 15 residues. V shed 3 bases and J shed 0 bases, with 10 bases lying between them. The CDR3: CASSPQRASTDTQYF. The CDR3 DNA reads TGTGCCAGCTCACCCCAGCGGGCTAGCACAGATACGCAGTATTTT.

The rearrangement uses TRBV18 and TRBJ1-5, with D possibly TRBD1 on 5 matching bases. The CDR3 has 17 residues. The V gene's germline CDR1 is KGHSH and CDR2 LQKENI. V lost 1 base and J 5 bases, leaving 18 bases between the germline ends. In DNA form, the CDR3 reads TGTGCCAGCTCACCACAAAGGCCCGTCCTGGGGGATCAGCCCCAGCATTTT. Amino acids: CASSPQRPVLGDQPQHF. Full variable domain (missing parts from reference TRBV18 and TRBJ1-5): NAGVMQNPRHLVRRRGQEARLRCSPMKGHSHVYWYRQLPEEGLKFMVYLQKENIIDESGMPKERFSAEFPKEGPSILRIQQVVRGDSAAYFCASSPQRPVLGDQPQHFGDGTRLSIL.

The V and J genes are TRBV2 and TRBJ2-7, with TRBD2 identical over 8 bases. The germline V gene encodes CDR1 SNHLY and CDR2 FYNNEI. Unmatched junction bases numbered 2, after V lost 3 bases and J lost 1 base. The CDR3 has 14 amino acids. CDR3 residues: CASSDGGASYEQYF. The CDR3 DNA sequence: TGTGCCAGCAGTGACGGGGGGGCATCCTACGAGCAGTACTTC.

The rearrangement links TRBV5-5 to TRBJ1-3, with 12 bases aligning to TRBD1. The CDR3 spans 16 residues. The V gene end was trimmed by 4 bases and the J gene end by 4 bases; junction bases not matched to a gene: 6. Germline CDR1 and CDR2: SGHKS and YYEKEE (reference sequence). The CDR3: CASSPGTGGPGNTIYF. CDR3 coding DNA: TGTGCCAGCAGCCCCGGGACAGGGGGCCCCGGAAACACCATATATTTT.

This rearrangement joins TRBV4-1 to TRBJ1-4; possibly TRBD1 for D (6 bases). Germline V gives CDR1 MGHRA, CDR2 YSYEKL. The CDR3 spans 15 residues. The V and J ends lost 4 bases and 2 bases respectively, with 11 bases between them. CDR3 region: CASSRGQLTNEKLFF. The CDR3 bases are TGCGCCAGCAGCCGAGGACAGCTCACTAATGAAAAACTGTTTTTT.

The J gene is TRBJ1-2, the V gene TRBV4-1, with 7 bases identical to TRBD1. The CDR3 sequence is 15 residues long. Germline V CDR1 and CDR2: MGHRA, YSYEKL. V shed 3 bases, J shed 7 bases, and the junction held 11 bases outside the gene matches. CDR3 bases: TGCGCCAGCAGCCAGGGACAGCTTGTGTTCGGTGGCTACACCTTC. Amino acid sequence: CASSQGQLVFGGYTF.